A selection of T cell receptor beta chains follows, all from one sample in a study of shared clonotypes between healthy human individuals. This table comes from immunoSEQ multiplex PCR, and its TCRdb copy is limited to in-frame clones, with some not included. The sample lists about 2.2 million clones; 80% to 95% were seen once. Sequenced input: naive CD8+ T cells from PBMCs. The receptors shown here come from a man aged 18 to 29 in good health. Some clones in this sample may be carry-over from other donors' samples. CDR3s include the opening cysteine and the closing phenylalanine or tryptophan. D genes are given only for firm matches.

TRBJ2-7,TRBV4-2,.,TGTGCCAGCAGCCGGGGGCGGGAAAGCTACGAGCAGTACTTC,CASSRGRESYEQYF
TRBJ2-2,TRBV15,.,TGTGCCACCAGCAGAGATTACACCGGGGAGCTGTTTTTT,CATSRDYTGELFF
TRBJ2-1,TRBV4-1,.,TGCGCCAGCAGCCCCCCCGGGGTCCCCTACAATGAGCAGTTCTTC,CASSPPGVPYNEQFF
TRBJ2-1,TRBV13,.,TGTGCCAGCAGCCTCGGGACTCCCACATACAATGAGCAGTTCTTC,CASSLGTPTYNEQFF
TRBJ2-2,TRBV7-2,TRBD1,TGTGCCAGCAGGGACAGGACAAACACCGGGGAGCTGTTTTTT,CASRDRTNTGELFF
TRBJ2-4,TRBV18,TRBD1,TGTGCCAGCTCACCAGAAGGGACAGTAGCCAAAAACATTCAGTACTTC,CASSPEGTVAKNIQYF
TRBJ2-7,TRBV15,.,TGTGCCACCAGCAGAGATAATGGCGGGTGGGAGCAGTACTTC,CATSRDNGGWEQYF
TRBJ1-1,TRBV7-8,.,TGTGCCAGCAGCTCTTTGGGGGGGTTGAACACTGAAGCTTTCTTT,CASSSLGGLNTEAFF
TRBJ2-7,TRBV5-6,.,TGTGCCAGCAGCTTTCTCGGCAGCCACGAGCAGTACTTC,CASSFLGSHEQYF
TRBJ1-6,TRBV28,TRBD1,TGTGCCAGCAGTTTCCAAGGACAGGGGGCGTTTAATTCACCCCTCCACTTT,CASSFQGQGAFNSPLHF
TRBJ2-7,TRBV11-2,.,TGTGCCAGCAGTTCTACGACCGGGACCACATACTACGAGCAGTACTTC,CASSSTTGTTYYEQYF
TRBJ2-5,TRBV7-9,TRBD1,TGTGCCAGCAGCGCCCGGACAGGGTCCGCCCAAGAGACCCAGTACTTC,CASSARTGSAQETQYF
TRBJ2-1,TRBV10-3,.,TGTGCCATCAGTGAGCCTGGACTTAGGGGGAATGAGCAGTTCTTC,CAISEPGLRGNEQFF
TRBJ2-1,TRBV5-4,TRBD1,TGTGCCAGCAGCTTGGCCACAGGGGGCTTATGGGACAATGAGCAGTTCTTC,CASSLATGGLWDNEQFF
TRBJ1-1,TRBV14,.,TGTGCCAGCAGCCAAGGAACAGGGTTCTTGAACACTGAAGCTTTCTTT,CASSQGTGFLNTEAFF
TRBJ2-5,TRBV6-5,.,TGTGCCAGCAGCAATCGGCTGGAAGAGACCCAGTACTTC,CASSNRLEETQYF
TRBJ2-7,TRBV6-1,.,TGTGCCAGCAGTGTTTCATTATTTTACGAACCCTACGAGCAGTACTTC,CASSVSLFYEPYEQYF
TRBJ2-2,TRBV4-1,TRBD1,TGCGCCAGCAGCCAGTTCCCGGGACAGGGCCCGAACACCGGGGAGCTGTTTTTT,CASSQFPGQGPNTGELFF
TRBJ1-2,TRBV9,TRBD1,TGTGCCAGCAGCGTATCGGTGGACAGGGAAAATGGCTACACCTTC,CASSVSVDRENGYTF
TRBJ2-7,TRBV27,.,TGTGCCAGCAGAATGGAGGACTCCTACGAGCAGTACTTC,CASRMEDSYEQYF
TRBJ2-7,TRBV9,TRBD2,TGTGCCAGCAGCGTAGCCTACGATATCGGCGGGAGTACCGAGCAGTACTTC,CASSVAYDIGGSTEQYF